The sequence of this T cell receptor (beta chain) was determined in a study of CD8 T cells in Susac syndrome. This clonotype was seen once. V lost 2 bases and J 11 bases, leaving 18 bases between the germline ends. CDR3 size: 14 residues. CDR1 KGHSH and CDR2 LQKENI come from the germline V gene. The authors reverse transcribed 0.5 to 1 ug RNA with random hexamers. MiXCR was run by TCRdb on the immunoSEQ multiplex PCR reads, yielding one entry per CDR3 protein. The data show 150,000 to 200,000 distinct CDR3 sequences, around 94% seen once. CD8+ and CD4+ T cells from blood underwent TCR beta sequencing, which was carried out in a high-throughput format. While serving as controls, healthy donors were matched for age and sex.

The sample consisted of CD4+ T cells from PBMCs. This clonotype was sampled from a human donor in good health. The chain links TRBV18 to TRBJ1-2; D is unclear. The CDR3 DNA sequence: TGTGCCAGCTCACCAGGTTCGAGTAGCTCGTGGTACACCTTC. It translates to CASSPGSSSSWYTF.